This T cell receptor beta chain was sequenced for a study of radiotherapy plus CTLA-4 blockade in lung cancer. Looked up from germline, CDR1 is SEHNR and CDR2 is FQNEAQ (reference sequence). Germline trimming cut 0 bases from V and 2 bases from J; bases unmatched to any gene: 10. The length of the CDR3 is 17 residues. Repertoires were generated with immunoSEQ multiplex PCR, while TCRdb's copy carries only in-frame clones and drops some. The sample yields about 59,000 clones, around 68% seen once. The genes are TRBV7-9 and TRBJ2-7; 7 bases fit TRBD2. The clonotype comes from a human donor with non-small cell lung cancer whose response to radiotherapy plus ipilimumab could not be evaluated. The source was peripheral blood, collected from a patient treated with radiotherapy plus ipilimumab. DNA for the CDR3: TGTGCCAGCAGCTTAGCGCCCAGAGCGGGGACGACCTACGAGCAGTACTTC. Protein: CASSLAPRAGTTYEQYF.